This T cell receptor beta chain was captured by sequencing in a study of T cells in Graves' hyperthyroidism and ophthalmopathy. Study-wide findings and caveats: Among clonotypes expanded in thyroid above 0.001, most were also found in blood.

Amplification of TCR beta CDR3 regions was performed using RNA transcripts as template. The TCR CDR3 was amplified in a first-round RT-PCR using the HTBI primer set. Each CDR3 protein gets one entry after TCRdb re-called the multiplex PCR reads with MiXCR. In the table there are about 710,000 distinct CDR3 sequences, about a sixth of which are singletons. This clonotype was seen more than once but under ten times. The antigen remains undetermined. CDR1 and CDR2 from the germline V gene are MNHNS and SASEGT. V lost 5 bases and J lost 6, with 16 bases in between. The CDR3 totals 14 residues. This receptor was obtained from a man aged 18 to 30 with Graves' hyperthyroidism. V gene TRBV6-1 combines with J gene TRBJ1-2; D gene uncertain. The specimen was blood. In DNA form, the CDR3 reads TGTGCCAGCAGTTCCGACTCCCTCGGGCATGGCTACACCTTC. Translating it yields CASSSDSLGHGYTF.